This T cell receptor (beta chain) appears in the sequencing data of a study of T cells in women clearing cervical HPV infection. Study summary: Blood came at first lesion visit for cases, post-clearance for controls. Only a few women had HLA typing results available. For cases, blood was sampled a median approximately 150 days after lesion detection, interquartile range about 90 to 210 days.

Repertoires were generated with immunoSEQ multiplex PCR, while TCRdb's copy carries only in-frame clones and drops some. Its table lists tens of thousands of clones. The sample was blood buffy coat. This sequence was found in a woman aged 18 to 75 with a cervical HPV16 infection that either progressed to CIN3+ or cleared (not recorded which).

The CDR3 DNA, read in part, is TGTGCCAGCAGCTTGAAGCTGAGCACAGATACG. This gives the protein CASSLKLSTDT. The whole CDR3 protein is CASSLKLSTDTQYF. The rearrangement joins TRBV5-4 to TRBJ2-3; D is unclear. The CDR3 end is not reached by the read, which stops 3 residues before it; the germline J gene fills it in. Trimming removed 1 base from V and 0 bases from J, with 6 bases in between. In germline, CDR1 is SGHNT, CDR2 YYREEE (reference sequence). The CDR3 loop spans 14 amino acids.